Shown below are 8 T cell receptor beta chains from a single sample sequenced in a study of shared clonotypes between healthy human individuals. Clones were sequenced by immunoSEQ multiplex PCR, and TCRdb holds only the in-frame ones, with some missing. The data show 2 million to 3 million clones, more than 80% seen once. The sequencing sample was made of naive CD4+ T cells sorted from blood. The sample's subset: CD45RA+ positively selected. These receptors came from a man younger than 35 in good health.

V gene TRBV27 combines with J gene TRBJ2-7; no firm D call. This CDR3 has 14 residues. V gave up 5 bases and J gave up 2 bases, with 13 bases separating them. Germline V gene lookup returns CDR1 MNHEY and CDR2 SMNVEV (reference sequence). CDR3 DNA: TGTGCCAGCAGTGCGTCGGTTGCGGCCTACGAGCAGTACTTC. This gives the protein CASSASVAAYEQYF.

The chain has TRBV10-3 and TRBJ2-4; unclear D gene. Trimming took 4 bases from V and 0 from J, leaving 7 bases between them. The V gene's germline CDR1 is ENHRY and CDR2 SYGVKD. The CDR3 consists of 14 residues. CDR3 protein: CAISAEIAKNIQYF. In DNA form, the CDR3 reads TGTGCCATCAGTGCGGAGATAGCCAAAAACATTCAGTACTTC.

The chain recombines TRBV5-1 with TRBJ2-4; D not resolved. The V end was cut by 0 bases, the J end by 0 bases, with 10 bases between. In germline, CDR1 is SGHRS, CDR2 YFSETQ. This CDR3 has 16 residues. The CDR3 loop reads CASSLAPAVAKNIQYF. CDR3 bases: TGCGCCAGCAGCTTGGCCCCGGCAGTAGCCAAAAACATTCAGTACTTC. Full variable domain (rest looked up from reference TRBV5-1 and TRBJ2-4): KAGVTQTPRYLIKTRGQQVTLSCSPISGHRSVSWYQQTPGQGLQFLFEYFSETQRNKGNFPGRFSGRQFSNSRSEMNVSTLELGDSALYLCASSLAPAVAKNIQYFGAGTRLSVL.

This chain joins TRBV5-1 and TRBJ1-1, with D perhaps TRBD1 (5 bases). The CDR3 runs 14 residues. From germline, CDR1 is SGHRS and CDR2 YFSETQ. The V end lost 4 bases, the J end lost 10 bases, and 20 bases lay between the germline ends. The CDR3 protein is CASSILGTDLSAFF. The CDR3 DNA sequence: TGCGCCAGCAGCATATTAGGGACGGACCTGTCAGCTTTCTTT.

The rearrangement joins TRBV30 to TRBJ1-1, with D maybe TRBD1 (5 bases). CDR1 GTSNPN and CDR2 SVGIG come from the germline V gene (reference sequence). Trimming cost V 7 bases and J 1 base, with 13 bases left between them. CDR3 length: 13 amino acids. The CDR3 reads CAFDRTPNTEAFF. In DNA form, the CDR3 reads TGTGCCTTCGACCGGACACCGAACACTGAAGCTTTCTTT.

This clone occurred once. In nucleotides, the CDR3 is TGTGCCAGCAGCTTAGGGAGGGGGAGCTCCTACAATGAGCAGTTCTTC. As protein: CASSLGRGSSYNEQFF. The rearrangement links TRBV11-2 to TRBJ2-1; possibly TRBD1 or TRBD2 for D (6 bases each). The CDR3 spans 16 residues. The V end lost 1 base, the J end lost 0 bases, and 10 bases lay between the germline ends. Germline loops: CDR1 SGHAT, CDR2 FQNNGV.

This rearrangement joins TRBV6-6 to TRBJ1-4; D is unresolved. CDR1 and CDR2 from the germline V gene are MNHNY and SVGAGI (reference sequence). V dropped 0 bases and J dropped 3 bases, with 8 bases sitting between them. The CDR3 is 15 residues long. CDR3 sequence reads: CASSYSPLSNEKLFF. CDR3 sequence (DNA): TGTGCCAGCAGTTACTCGCCCCTATCTAATGAAAAACTGTTTTTT.

The chain recombines TRBV6-5 with TRBJ2-7; D not resolved. The CDR3 contains 13 residues. V was pared by 0 bases and J by 6 bases, with 9 bases between. The V gene's germline CDR1 is MNHEY and CDR2 SVGAGI. The CDR3 DNA reads as TGTGCCAGCAGTTACTCTCGGGTCTCCGAGCAGTACTTC. Its protein is CASSYSRVSEQYF.